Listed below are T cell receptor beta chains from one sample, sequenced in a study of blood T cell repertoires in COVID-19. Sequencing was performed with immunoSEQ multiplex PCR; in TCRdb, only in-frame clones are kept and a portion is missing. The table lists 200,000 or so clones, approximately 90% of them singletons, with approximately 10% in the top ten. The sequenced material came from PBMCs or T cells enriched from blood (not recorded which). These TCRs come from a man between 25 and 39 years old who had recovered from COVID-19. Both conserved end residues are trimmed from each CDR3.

cdr3_aa: ASSWGGITDTQY
cdr3_length: 12
v_call: TRBV11-3

cdr3_aa: ASSSTAGGYEQY
cdr3_length: 12
v_call: TRBV13

cdr3_aa: ASSLAVTATNEKLF
cdr3_length: 14
v_call: TRBV7-9

cdr3_aa: ARVAGGAADTQY
cdr3_length: 12
v_call: TRBV10-1

cdr3_aa: ASRPTGGAYEQY
cdr3_length: 12
v_call: TRBV5-4

cdr3_aa: AWGASYEQY
cdr3_length: 9
v_call: TRBV30

cdr3_aa: VRSSKTGQGRNPLEQY
cdr3_length: 16
v_call: TRBV7-5

cdr3_aa: ASSEDRATYNEQF
cdr3_length: 13
v_call: TRBV2

cdr3_aa: AISGTGDYEQY
cdr3_length: 11
v_call: TRBV10-3

cdr3_aa: ASRLGLAGRETQY
cdr3_length: 13
v_call: TRBV5-6

cdr3_aa: ASSRRTQGNYGYT
cdr3_length: 13
v_call: TRBV14

cdr3_aa: ASRGQGPYEQY
cdr3_length: 11
v_call: TRBV2

cdr3_aa: SVEAQVNYGYT
cdr3_length: 11
v_call: TRBV29-1

cdr3_aa: ASSQASGNEAF
cdr3_length: 11
v_call: TRBV4-3

cdr3_aa: ASSKVGDGYT
cdr3_length: 10
v_call: TRBV21-1

cdr3_aa: ASSQDRDQPQH
cdr3_length: 11
v_call: TRBV18

cdr3_aa: ASSPRQAGSRQY
cdr3_length: 12
v_call: TRBV7-7

cdr3_aa: ASSQGLAGGPSY
cdr3_length: 12
v_call: TRBV5-4